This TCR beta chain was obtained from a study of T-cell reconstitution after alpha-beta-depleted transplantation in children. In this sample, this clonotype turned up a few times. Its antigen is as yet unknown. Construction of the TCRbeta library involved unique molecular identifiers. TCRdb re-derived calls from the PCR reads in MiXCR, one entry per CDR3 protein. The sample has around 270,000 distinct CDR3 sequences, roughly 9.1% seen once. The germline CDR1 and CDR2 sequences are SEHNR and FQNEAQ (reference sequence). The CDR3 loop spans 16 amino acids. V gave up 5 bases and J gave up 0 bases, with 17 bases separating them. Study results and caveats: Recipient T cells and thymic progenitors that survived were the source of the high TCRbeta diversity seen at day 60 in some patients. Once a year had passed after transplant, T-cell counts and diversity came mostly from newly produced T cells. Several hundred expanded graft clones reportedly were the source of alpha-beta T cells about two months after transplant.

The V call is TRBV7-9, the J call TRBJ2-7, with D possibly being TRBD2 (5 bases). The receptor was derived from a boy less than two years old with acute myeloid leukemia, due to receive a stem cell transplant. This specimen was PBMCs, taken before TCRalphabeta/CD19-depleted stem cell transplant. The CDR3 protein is CASSKLKDFSSYEQYF. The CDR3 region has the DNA TGTGCCAGCAGCAAACTTAAGGACTTTAGCTCCTACGAGCAGTACTTC.